This T cell receptor (beta chain) is drawn from a study of beta chain features in type 1 diabetes. Study background: Cells sorted and examined across all samples totaled more than 90,000,000.

A note on this clone: The antigen is unknown. The same CDR3 can be traced to other DNA sequences in this sample.

The CDR3 is 12 amino acids. Deletions cut 2 bases from V and 7 bases from J, with 9 bases between. Germline lookup yields CDR1 GTSNPN and CDR2 SVGIG (reference sequence). Sequenced material consisted of expressed TCRB transcripts (all of the isolated RNA was reverse transcribed). Clones were sequenced by immunoSEQ multiplex PCR, and TCRdb holds only the in-frame ones, with some missing. This repertoire shows more than 550,000 clones, around 15% found once; its top ten account for roughly 0.04%. CD4+ naive, central memory, regulatory and stem cell-like memory cells were sorted via CD45RO/CCR7/CD25/CD127/CD95/CD27. Post-sort purity exceeded 95% for all sorted populations. Study results and caveats: Type 1 diabetes patients had moderately but significantly shorter TCRB CDR3s in all four CD4+ subsets. It was among patients, rather than healthy donors, that naive, central memory and Treg TCRB repertoires appeared more similar.

The genes are TRBV30 and TRBJ1-5; unclear D gene. The sample comprised naive CD4+ T cells from blood. The receptor's source is a man younger than 30 with type 1 diabetes. The CDR3 region has the DNA TGTGCCTGGAGTTCAGGAGGGCAGCCCCAGCATTTT. Its translation is CAWSSGGQPQHF.